Detailed here is one TCR beta chain. No antigen is known for it. Germline assignment: CDR1 SEHNR and CDR2 FQNEAQ (reference sequence). V gave up 5 bases and J gave up 0 bases, with 7 bases separating them. CDR3 length: 13 residues. The data stem from a study of neurological immune-mediated disorders. The cDNA came from 5'RACE, which used 10-nucleotide random UMIs. MiXCR, run by TCRdb on the 5' RACE reads, gives a single entry per CDR3 protein. The data show roughly 52,000 distinct CDR3 sequences, just under 6% seen once. Study outcomes and limitations: Neither clinical nor MRI features were associated with the multiple sclerosis repertoire cluster. Expanded clones shared no identical CDR3 amino acid sequences across subjects, which suggested private TCR-beta repertoires in all groups.

The clonotype comes from a woman between 18 and 29 years old with multiple sclerosis. The sample comprised CD4+ T cells from blood. The V and J genes are TRBV7-9 and TRBJ1-1; maybe TRBD1 (5 bases). As DNA, the CDR3 is TGTGCCAGCAGCCGGACACTGAACACTGAAGCTTTCTTT. It yields the protein CASSRTLNTEAFF.